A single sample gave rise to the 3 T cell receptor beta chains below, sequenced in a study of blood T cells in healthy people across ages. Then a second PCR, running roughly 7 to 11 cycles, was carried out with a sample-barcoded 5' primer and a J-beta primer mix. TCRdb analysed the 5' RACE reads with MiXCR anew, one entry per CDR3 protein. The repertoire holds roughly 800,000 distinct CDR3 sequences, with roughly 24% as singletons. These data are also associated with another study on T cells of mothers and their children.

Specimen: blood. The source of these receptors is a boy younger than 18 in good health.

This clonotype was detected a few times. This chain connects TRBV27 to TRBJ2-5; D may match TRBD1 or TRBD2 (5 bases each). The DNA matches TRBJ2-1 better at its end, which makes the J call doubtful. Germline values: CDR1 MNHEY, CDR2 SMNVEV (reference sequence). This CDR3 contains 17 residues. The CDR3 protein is CASSLYRDPRKSTEQFF. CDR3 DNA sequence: TGTGCCAGCAGTTTATACCGGGACCCCCGGAAGAGTACTGAGCAGTTCTTC.

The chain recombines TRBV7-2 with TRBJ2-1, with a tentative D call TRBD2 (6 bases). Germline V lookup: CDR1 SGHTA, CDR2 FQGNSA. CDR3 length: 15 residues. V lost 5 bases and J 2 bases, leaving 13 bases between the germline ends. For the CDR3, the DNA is TGTGCCAGCAGCCTCCGGGACTCCCCCTACAATGAGCAGTTCTTC. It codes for CASSLRDSPYNEQFF.

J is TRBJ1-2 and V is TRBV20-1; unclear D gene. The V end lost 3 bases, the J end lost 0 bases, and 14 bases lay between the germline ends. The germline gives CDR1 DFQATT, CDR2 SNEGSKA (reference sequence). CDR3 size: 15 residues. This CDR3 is CSASLTLRANYGYTF. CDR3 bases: TGCAGTGCTAGTTTGACACTCAGAGCTAACTATGGCTACACCTTC.